The clone carrying this T cell receptor beta chain was detected only a few times. This record comes from a study of blood T cell repertoires in COVID-19. Sequencing used immunoSEQ multiplex PCR; TCRdb keeps in-frame clones, though not all of them. Of approximately 160,000 clones listed, 81% are singletons. Germline CDR1 is SQVTM and CDR2 is ANQGSEA. Trimming shortened V by 2 bases and J by 4 bases, and 17 bases separated the two germline ends. This CDR3 comprises 15 residues. The sequenced sample was peripheral blood. The TCR originated in a man in his sixties with active or convalescent COVID-19. The V gene is TRBV29-1, the J gene TRBJ1-2; a weak D match, TRBD1 (5 bases). In DNA form, the CDR3 reads TGCAGCGTTGAAAGGTTAGCCAGGGAGGGCTATGGCTACACCTTC. It encodes CSVERLAREGYGYTF.